The 17 T cell receptor beta chains reported below all come from one sample, sequenced in a study of shared clonotypes between healthy human individuals (dated by TCRdb to 2018 to 2020). The library was produced with the immunoSEQ multiplex PCR assay. TCRdb obtained this table from immuneACCESS and retained in-frame rearrangements with V and J assigned. These tables miss some clones; where compared with another copy, unresolved V genes account for less than half of the shortfall, and the remainder is unexplained. The sample table records 2 million to 2.5 million clones; roughly 95% of these occur just once. The top ten clones comprise around 0.13% of the sample. The sequenced sample consisted of naive CD4+ T cells sorted from blood. The cell subset or site label, read with the paper, signifies: CD45RA+ positively selected. These receptors came from a man aged 18 to 29 in good health.

The J gene is TRBJ2-5, the V gene TRBV5-1; 7 nucleotides align to TRBD1. CDR1 SGHRS and CDR2 YFSETQ come from the germline V gene. V shed 4 bases and J 5 bases; nucleotides not matched to a gene: 8. The CDR3 sequence is 14 residues long. The CDR3: CASSANTGVETQYF. The CDR3 DNA sequence: TGCGCCAGCAGCGCGAATACAGGGGTGGAGACCCAGTACTTC.

The rearrangement uses TRBV10-3 and TRBJ1-1; 7 nucleotides align to TRBD1. V was pared by 6 bases and J by 7 bases, with 11 bases of the junction left unmatched. This CDR3 comprises 14 residues. The germline V gene encodes CDR1 ENHRY and CDR2 SYGVKD. CDR3 DNA: TGTGCCATCAGGAACTCCCGGGACAGAAGTGAAGCTTTCTTT. Translating gives CAIRNSRDRSEAFF.

CDR3 DNA sequence: TGTGCCAGCAGTTACGAATTAGCGGGGAACAATGAGCAGTTCTTC. It is translated as CASSYELAGNNEQFF. The chain links TRBV6-5 to TRBJ2-1, with 8 bases aligning to TRBD2. CDR3 length: 15 residues. The V gene end was trimmed by 2 bases and the J gene end by 5 bases; junction bases not matched to a gene: 5. The germline V gene encodes CDR1 MNHEY and CDR2 SVGAGI.

V gene TRBV6-5 combines with J gene TRBJ2-3, with 10 bases matching TRBD2. Germline V CDR1 and CDR2: MNHEY, SVGAGI. The V segment lost 6 bases and the J segment 5 bases; nucleotides outside the gene matches: 5. The CDR3 loop spans 14 amino acids. CDR3: CASRNSGGRDTQYF. CDR3 coding DNA: TGTGCCAGCAGAAATAGCGGGGGGAGAGATACGCAGTATTTT.

This clone has just one count. At the DNA level, this CDR3 is encoded by other sequences in the same sample as well. The rearrangement joins TRBV11-3 to TRBJ2-5; possibly TRBD2 for D (5 bases). The CDR3 has 14 amino acids. Trimming left V 5 bases short and J 2 bases short, with 12 bases between. Germline-derived CDR1 and CDR2 are SGHNT and YENEEA. CDR3 residues: CASSLSGFQETQYF. The CDR3 DNA sequence: TGTGCCAGCAGCCTGTCGGGGTTTCAAGAGACCCAGTACTTC.

The chain links TRBV6-6 to TRBJ2-7; D remains ambiguous. This CDR3 has 12 residues. Germline V CDR1 and CDR2: MNHNY, SVGAGI (reference sequence). The germline V and J ends were trimmed by 6 bases and 4 bases, with 10 bases remaining between them. For the CDR3, the DNA is TGTGCCAGCAGGCCGGGCGAGTACGAGCAGTACTTC. Protein sequence: CASRPGEYEQYF.

The V and J genes are TRBV10-3 and TRBJ2-7, with 7 bases aligning to TRBD1. V was pared by 3 bases and J by 3 bases, with 11 bases of the junction left unmatched. Germline V gene sequence: CDR1 ENHRY, CDR2 SYGVKD. The CDR3 is 16 residues long. As DNA, the CDR3 is TGTGCCATCAGTGAATCCAAAGGGACAGCCAACTACGAGCAGTACTTC. As protein: CAISESKGTANYEQYF.

The chain carries TRBV5-1 and TRBJ1-5; tentatively, D is TRBD1 (5 bases). The CDR3 is made up of 14 amino acids. Between the trimmed V and J ends, which lost 7 bases and 7 bases, there was a span of 18 bases. Germline V gene lookup returns CDR1 SGHRS and CDR2 YFSETQ. The CDR3 region is CASASGRESQPQHF. For the CDR3, the DNA is TGCGCCAGCGCCTCAGGCAGGGAGAGCCAGCCCCAGCATTTT.

This clone has just one count. This chain links TRBV18 with TRBJ2-3; 8 bases are shared with TRBD2. Unmatched junction bases numbered 10, after V lost 0 bases and J lost 8 bases. From germline, CDR1 is KGHSH and CDR2 LQKENI. The CDR3 runs 16 residues. The CDR3 nucleotides are TGTGCCAGCTCACCACCGATGACCCCCCGGGAGGGTACGCAGTATTTT. Residues: CASSPPMTPREGTQYF.

The chain is built from TRBV27 and TRBJ2-2; no firm D call. The germline V gene has CDR1 MNHEY and CDR2 SMNVEV (reference sequence). CDR3 length equals 12 residues. V was trimmed by 5 bases and J by 3 bases, leaving 4 bases between them. The CDR3 DNA sequence: TGTGCCAGCAGTCCGGACACCGGGGAGCTGTTTTTT. Translation: CASSPDTGELFF.

This sequence joins TRBV5-4 and TRBJ1-3; D is perhaps TRBD1 (5 bases). This CDR3 comprises 15 residues. V dropped 4 bases and J dropped 1 base, with 12 bases sitting between them. CDR1 and CDR2 (germline): SGHNT, YYREEE (reference sequence). The CDR3 loop reads CASSPGRQSGNTIYF. The CDR3 DNA is TGTGCCAGCAGCCCGGGACGGCAATCTGGAAACACCATATATTTT.

The gene calls are TRBV5-6 and TRBJ2-1, with D possibly being TRBD1 or TRBD2 (5 bases each). The germline V gene has CDR1 SGHDT and CDR2 YYEEEE. The ends were cut back, 4 bases at V and 3 bases at J, with 17 bases in the middle. This CDR3 has 16 residues. Here the CDR3 DNA reads TGTGCCAGCAGCCCCGAGGGTTCAGGGAGCTACAATGAGCAGTTCTTC. It translates to CASSPEGSGSYNEQFF.

The chain employs TRBV7-8 and TRBJ1-6, with no clear D. This CDR3 has 14 residues. Per the germline V gene, CDR1 is SGHVS and CDR2 is FQNEAQ. Deletions cut 1 base from V and 10 bases from J, with 11 bases between. CDR3 sequence: CASSLDSGYSPLHF. The CDR3 DNA sequence: TGTGCCAGCAGCTTAGACAGCGGATACTCACCCCTCCACTTT. Looking up the rest from reference TRBV7-8 and TRBJ1-6 gives the full variable domain: GAGVSQSPRYKVAKRGQDVALRCDPISGHVSLFWYQQALGQGPEFLTYFQNEAQLDKSGLPSDRFFAERPEGSVSTLKIQRTQQEDSAVYLCASSLDSGYSPLHFGNGTRLTVT.

This clone was detected only once. The gene calls are TRBV6-1 and TRBJ1-1, with 8 bases that match TRBD1. Unmatched junction bases numbered 4, after V lost 6 bases and J lost 4 bases. There are 13 residues in the CDR3. From germline, CDR1 is MNHNS and CDR2 SASEGT. CDR3 loop: CASRFTGGTEAFF. The CDR3 DNA is TGTGCCAGCAGATTCACAGGGGGCACTGAAGCTTTCTTT.

The chain is built from TRBV10-3 and TRBJ1-6, with D unclear. The CDR3 has 14 amino acids. Germline lookup yields CDR1 ENHRY and CDR2 SYGVKD. The ends were cut back, 2 bases at V and 9 bases at J, with 11 bases in the middle. CDR3 region: CAISEPGEVSPLHF. The CDR3 region has the DNA TGTGCCATCAGTGAGCCCGGGGAGGTTTCACCCCTCCACTTT.

This rearrangement joins TRBV7-9 to TRBJ2-7; D could derive from TRBD1 or TRBD2 (5 bases each). Trimming shortened V by 0 bases and J by 10 bases, and 19 bases separated the two germline ends. CDR1 SEHNR and CDR2 FQNEAQ come from the germline V gene (reference sequence). This CDR3 spans 15 amino acids. CDR3 region: CASSLAKGRESPQYF. CDR3 sequence (DNA): TGTGCCAGCAGCTTAGCGAAGGGCAGGGAGTCCCCCCAGTACTTC.

The chain uses TRBV27 and TRBJ2-1, with a possible D match to TRBD2 (5 bases). V was clipped by 6 bases and J by 0 bases, with 9 bases between them. The V gene's germline CDR1 is MNHEY and CDR2 SMNVEV (reference sequence). The CDR3 length is 14 residues. CDR3 bases: TGTGCCAGCAGCCCTGACTACTCCTACAATGAGCAGTTCTTC. Translated, it gives CASSPDYSYNEQFF.